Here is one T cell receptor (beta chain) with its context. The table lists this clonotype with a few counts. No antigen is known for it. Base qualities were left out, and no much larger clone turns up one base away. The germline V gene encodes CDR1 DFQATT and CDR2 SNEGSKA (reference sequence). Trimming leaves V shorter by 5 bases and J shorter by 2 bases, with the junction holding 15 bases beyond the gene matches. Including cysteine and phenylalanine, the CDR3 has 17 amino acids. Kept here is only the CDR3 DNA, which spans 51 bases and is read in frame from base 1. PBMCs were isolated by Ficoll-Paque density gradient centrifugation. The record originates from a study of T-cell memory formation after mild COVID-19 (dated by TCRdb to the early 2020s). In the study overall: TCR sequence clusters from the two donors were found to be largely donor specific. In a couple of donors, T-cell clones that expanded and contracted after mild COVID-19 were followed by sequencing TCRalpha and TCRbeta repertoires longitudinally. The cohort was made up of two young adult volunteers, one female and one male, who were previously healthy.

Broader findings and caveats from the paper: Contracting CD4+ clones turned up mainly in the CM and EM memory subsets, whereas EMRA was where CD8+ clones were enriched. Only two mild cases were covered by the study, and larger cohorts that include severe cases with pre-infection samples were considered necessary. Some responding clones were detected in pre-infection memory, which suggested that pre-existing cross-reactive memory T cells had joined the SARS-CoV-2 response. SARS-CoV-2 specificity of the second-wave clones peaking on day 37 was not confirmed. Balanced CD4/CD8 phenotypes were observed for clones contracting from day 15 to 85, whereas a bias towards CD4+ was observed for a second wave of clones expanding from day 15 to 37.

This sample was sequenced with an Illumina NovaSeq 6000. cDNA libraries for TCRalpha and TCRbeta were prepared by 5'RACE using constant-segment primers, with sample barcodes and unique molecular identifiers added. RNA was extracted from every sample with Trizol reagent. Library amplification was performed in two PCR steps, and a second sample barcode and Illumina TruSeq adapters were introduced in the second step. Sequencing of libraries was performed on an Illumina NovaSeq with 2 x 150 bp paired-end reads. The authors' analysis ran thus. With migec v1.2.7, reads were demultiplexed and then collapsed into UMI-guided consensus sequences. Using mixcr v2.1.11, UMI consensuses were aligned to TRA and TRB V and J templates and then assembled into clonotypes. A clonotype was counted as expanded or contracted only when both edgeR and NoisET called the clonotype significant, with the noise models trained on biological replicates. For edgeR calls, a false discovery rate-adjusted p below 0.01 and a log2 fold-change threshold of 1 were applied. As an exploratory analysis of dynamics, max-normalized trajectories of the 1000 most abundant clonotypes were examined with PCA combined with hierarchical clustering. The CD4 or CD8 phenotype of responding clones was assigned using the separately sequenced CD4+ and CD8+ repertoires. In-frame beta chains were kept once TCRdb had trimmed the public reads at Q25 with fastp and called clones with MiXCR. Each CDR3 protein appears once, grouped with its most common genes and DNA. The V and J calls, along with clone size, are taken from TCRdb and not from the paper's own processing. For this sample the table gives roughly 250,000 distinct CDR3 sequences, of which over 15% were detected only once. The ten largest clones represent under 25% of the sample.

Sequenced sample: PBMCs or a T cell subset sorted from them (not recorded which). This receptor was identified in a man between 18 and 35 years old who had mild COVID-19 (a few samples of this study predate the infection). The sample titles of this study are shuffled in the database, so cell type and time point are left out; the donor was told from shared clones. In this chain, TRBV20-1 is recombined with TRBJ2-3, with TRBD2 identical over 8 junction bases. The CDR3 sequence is CSAPSLGERGTTDTQYF. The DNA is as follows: TGCAGTGCTCCGAGCTTGGGGGAGCGGGGGACCACAGATACGCAGTATTTT.